What follows are 25 T cell receptor beta chains derived from one specimen sequenced in a study of blood T cell repertoires in COVID-19. Some clones are missing from TCRdb's copy, which holds only in-frame ones; the method was immunoSEQ multiplex PCR. The sample yields 200,000 to 250,000 clones, approximately 82% seen once. Sequenced sample: peripheral blood. The receptors derive from a woman of 80 years or more with acute or convalescent COVID-19.

The V and J genes are TRBV10-3 and TRBJ2-2, with TRBD1 as a possible D gene (5 bases). The ends were cut back, 3 bases at V and 5 bases at J, with 16 bases in the middle. The CDR3 length is 16 residues. The V gene's germline CDR1 is ENHRY and CDR2 SYGVKD. The CDR3 loop reads CAISDPGKGLTGELFF. The CDR3 bases are TGTGCCATCAGTGACCCGGGCAAGGGGTTAACCGGGGAGCTGTTTTTT.

The gene calls are TRBV11-2 and TRBJ1-4; 8 nucleotides align to TRBD1. The CDR3 length is 16 residues. The V gene end was trimmed by 5 bases and the J gene end by 3 bases; junction bases not matched to a gene: 8. Germline V lookup: CDR1 SGHAT, CDR2 FQNNGV. The CDR3 DNA reads as TGTGCCAGCAGCCGGGACAGGAGAAGAGCTAATGAAAAACTGTTTTTT. Its translation is CASSRDRRRANEKLFF.

This chain joins TRBV15 and TRBJ1-1; D perhaps matches TRBD1 (5 bases). The CDR3 extends over 14 amino acids. Germline assignment: CDR1 LNHNV and CDR2 YYDKDF (reference sequence). Trimming shortened V by 5 bases and J by 0 bases, and 10 bases separated the two germline ends. The chain's CDR3 is CATSGAGLNTEAFF. CDR3 DNA sequence: TGTGCCACCAGCGGGGCAGGGTTGAACACTGAAGCTTTCTTT.

The chain combines TRBV4-2 with TRBJ2-7; TRBD2 matches at 14 bases. Trimming cost V 6 bases and J 5 bases; bases outside gene matches: 6. Germline V CDR1 and CDR2: LGHNA, YNFKEQ. This CDR3 contains 15 residues. CDR3 loop: CASRHGLAGGDEQYF. DNA for the CDR3: TGTGCCAGCAGACACGGACTAGCGGGGGGAGACGAGCAGTACTTC.

The genes are TRBV25-1 and TRBJ2-7, with TRBD1 matching 11 bases. Unmatched junction bases numbered 7, after V lost 3 bases and J lost 6 bases. This CDR3 spans 15 amino acids. CDR1 is MGHDK and CDR2 is SYGVNS in the germline V gene. CDR3 nucleotides: TGTGCCAGCAGTGACCTCGGGACAGGGGGTCGCGAGCAGTACTTC. Translated: CASSDLGTGGREQYF.

This sequence joins TRBV7-3 and TRBJ2-5, with TRBD2 matching over 14 bases. The J segment lost 5 bases and the V segment lost 5 bases, leaving 4 bases of the junction unmatched. The CDR3 consists of 15 residues. Germline V gives CDR1 SGHTA, CDR2 FQGTGA. The CDR3 loop reads CASSLGTSGGETQYF. CDR3 nucleotide sequence: TGTGCCAGCAGCCTCGGGACTAGCGGGGGTGAGACCCAGTACTTC. The variable domain in full, with the rest retrieved from reference TRBV7-3 and TRBJ2-5, is GAGVSQTPSNKVTEKGKYVELRCDPISGHTALYWYRQSLGQGPEFLIYFQGTGAADDSGLPNDRFFAVRPEGSVSTLKIQRTERGDSAVYLCASSLGTSGGETQYFGPGTRLLVL.

Here the CDR3 reads CAISDQGTSGYNEQFF. The CDR3 bases are TGTGCCATCAGTGACCAGGGGACTAGCGGCTACAATGAGCAGTTCTTC. This chain uses TRBV10-3 with TRBJ2-1, with 11 bases that match TRBD2. The junction had 4 bases not matched to a gene; V was cut back by 3 bases and J by 3 bases. The CDR3 consists of 16 residues. Germline CDR1 reads ENHRY; CDR2 reads SYGVKD.

J is TRBJ2-1 and V is TRBV2; 11 nucleotides line up with TRBD2. In germline, CDR1 is SNHLY, CDR2 FYNNEI. The V and J ends lost 3 bases and 8 bases, in that order; junction bases with no gene match: 6. The CDR3 consists of 15 residues. The CDR3: CASSEHSGRAHEQFF. The DNA of the CDR3 is TGTGCCAGCAGTGAGCATAGCGGGAGGGCGCATGAGCAGTTCTTC. Based on the CDR3 plus reference TRBV2 and TRBJ2-1, the full variable domain is EPEVTQTPSHQVTQMGQEVILRCVPISNHLYFYWYRQILGQKVEFLVSFYNNEISEKSEIFDDQFSVERPDGSNFTLKIRSTKLEDSAMYFCASSEHSGRAHEQFFGPGTRLTVL.

This clone was detected only a few times. This chain uses TRBV30 with TRBJ1-2; D is undetermined. CDR3 length: 11 residues. The germline gives CDR1 GTSNPN, CDR2 SVGIG (reference sequence). Trimming shortened V by 1 base and J by 7 bases, and 7 bases separated the two germline ends. The CDR3 protein is CAWSGGFGYTF. CDR3 in DNA: TGTGCCTGGAGTGGAGGTTTTGGCTACACCTTC.

The chain employs TRBV28 and TRBJ2-3; 9 nucleotides align to TRBD1. The junction had 9 bases not matched to a gene; V was cut back by 10 bases and J by 7 bases. Germline CDR1 is MDHEN and CDR2 is SYDVKM. This CDR3 region has 13 residues. The CDR3 region is CAIQGAVLHTQYF. The CDR3 DNA follows: TGTGCCATACAGGGGGCGGTCTTACATACGCAGTATTTT.

The CDR3: CASSPEGTPQETQYF. Written as DNA, the CDR3 is TGCGCCAGCAGTCCCGAGGGGACACCTCAAGAGACCCAGTACTTC. The rearrangement uses TRBV4-3 and TRBJ2-5; TRBD1 might be the D (6 bases). Trimming took off 6 bases at V and 2 bases at J, with 16 bases between the two ends. The CDR3 covers 15 residues. Germline lookup yields CDR1 LGHNA and CDR2 YSLEER.

The rearrangement uses TRBV29-1 and TRBJ2-1; 13 bases map to TRBD2. This CDR3 is 14 amino acids long. Trimming cost V 4 bases and J 10 bases; bases outside gene matches: 7. Per the germline V gene, CDR1 is SQVTM and CDR2 is ANQGSEA. The CDR3 bases are TGCAGCGTTGGAACTAGCGGGAGGGCTAGGGAGCAGTTCTTC. Translating gives CSVGTSGRAREQFF.

CDR3 sequence: CASSESRGDQPQHF. As DNA, the CDR3 is TGTGCCAGCAGTGAGAGTCGGGGTGACCAGCCCCAGCATTTT. The V call is TRBV2, the J call TRBJ1-5, with D uncertain. Trimming pared 3 bases from V and 7 bases from J, leaving 13 bases between. Germline V gene data show CDR1 as SNHLY and CDR2 as FYNNEI. The CDR3 consists of 14 residues.

The gene calls are TRBV6-6 and TRBJ2-1, with D perhaps TRBD1 (6 bases). Trimming left V 0 bases short and J 5 bases short, with 8 bases between. Germline V gene sequence: CDR1 MNHNY, CDR2 SVGAGI (reference sequence). The CDR3 covers 14 residues. The chain's CDR3 is CASSYSNRDNEQFF. For the CDR3, the DNA is TGTGCCAGCAGTTACTCGAACAGGGACAATGAGCAGTTCTTC.

The rearrangement joins TRBV7-2 to TRBJ1-5; no clear D. Germline V gene data show CDR1 as SGHTA and CDR2 as FQGNSA. V gave up 1 base and J gave up 5 bases, with 12 bases separating them. This CDR3 has 15 residues. The CDR3 nucleotides read TGTGCCAGCAGCTTAGTAGGTTCGAGGGATCAGCCCCAGCATTTT. It specifies CASSLVGSRDQPQHF.

The J gene is TRBJ1-2, the V gene TRBV19; tentatively, D is TRBD1 (5 bases). The CDR3 runs to 15 residues. CDR1 and CDR2 from the germline V gene are LNHDA and SQIVND (reference sequence). V was pared by 10 bases and J by 0 bases, with 18 bases between. The CDR3 loop reads CATRGSREANYGYTF. In DNA, the CDR3 is TGTGCCACCAGAGGTTCCAGGGAGGCTAACTATGGCTACACCTTC.

The table lists this clone with a count of one. The gene calls are TRBV15 and TRBJ2-7; 11 bases agree with TRBD2. The CDR3 has 19 residues. With 3 bases clipped from V and 2 bases from J, the junction kept 15 bases outside the gene matches. Germline CDR1 reads LNHNV; CDR2 reads YYDKDF (reference sequence). CDR3 residues: CATSSSPGLAELGTYEQYF. The DNA for the CDR3 is TGTGCCACCAGCAGTTCCCCGGGACTAGCGGAGTTGGGGACCTACGAGCAGTACTTC.

J is TRBJ2-1 and V is TRBV12-5; TRBD1 might be the D (6 bases). Germline V gives CDR1 LGHNT, CDR2 FRNRAP. The CDR3 spans 15 residues. The germline V and J ends were trimmed by 6 bases and 2 bases, with 14 bases remaining between them. CDR3 nucleotides: TGTGCTAGTGGCCTAGGGGGTTGGACCTACAATGAGCAGTTCTTC. Translating gives CASGLGGWTYNEQFF.

The V and J genes are TRBV7-2 and TRBJ1-1; no definite D call. Germline V gene lookup returns CDR1 SGHTA and CDR2 FQGNSA. Trimming took off 4 bases at V and 1 base at J, with 13 bases between the two ends. This CDR3 region has 15 residues. The chain's CDR3 is CASSSSPGRNTEAFF. The DNA for the CDR3 is TGTGCCAGCAGCTCTAGCCCGGGAAGGAACACTGAAGCTTTCTTT.

The rearrangement joins TRBV19 to TRBJ2-2, with a possible D match to TRBD1 (7 bases). The V end lost 1 base, the J end lost 9 bases, and 15 bases lay between the germline ends. Germline loops: CDR1 LNHDA, CDR2 SQIVND (reference sequence). CDR3 length: 15 residues. CDR3 sequence: CASSIARGDLRELFF. The CDR3 nucleotides read TGTGCCAGTAGTATAGCCAGGGGGGATCTCCGGGAGCTGTTTTTT.

The chain uses TRBV6-1 and TRBJ2-6, with 7 bases that match TRBD1. J was trimmed by 4 bases and V by 4 bases; bases with no gene match: 16. Germline assignment: CDR1 MNHNS and CDR2 SASEGT. This CDR3 has 19 amino acids. The CDR3 DNA sequence: TGTGCCAGCAGTGGCGCACGGGACAGTTCCTCTGGGGGGGCCAACGTCCTGACTTTC. Residues: CASSGARDSSSGGANVLTF.

This chain connects TRBV7-9 to TRBJ2-1; 8 nucleotides agree with TRBD2. From germline, CDR1 is SEHNR and CDR2 FQNEAQ (reference sequence). J gave up 6 bases and V 1 base, and 8 bases lay outside the gene matches. The CDR3 sequence is 16 residues long. In DNA form, the CDR3 reads TGTGCCAGCAGCTTAGTCGCGGGGGGCCGGGGCAATGAGCAGTTCTTC. It is translated as CASSLVAGGRGNEQFF.

The chain uses TRBV29-1 and TRBJ2-2; possibly TRBD1 for D (6 bases). V was pared by 7 bases and J by 3 bases, with 18 bases between. The CDR3 extends over 15 amino acids. CDR1 is SQVTM and CDR2 is ANQGSEA in the germline V gene. The DNA for the CDR3 is TGCAGCGCTAAAACAGGGCCGTTTTACACCGGGGAGCTGTTTTTT. It codes for CSAKTGPFYTGELFF.

V gene TRBV9 combines with J gene TRBJ2-2; perhaps TRBD1 as D (6 bases). The CDR3 has 15 amino acids. From germline, CDR1 is SGDLS and CDR2 YYNGEE. Trimming removed 4 bases at V and 0 bases at J, with 10 bases between. The CDR3 protein is CASSTRTANTGELFF. The CDR3 region has the DNA TGTGCCAGCAGCACGCGGACAGCGAACACCGGGGAGCTGTTTTTT.

This clone was counted a few times. V usage is TRBV5-1 and J usage is TRBJ2-2; no definite D call. The germline gives CDR1 SGHRS, CDR2 YFSETQ. V lost 4 bases, J lost 4 bases, and 11 bases lay in between. The CDR3 sequence is 14 residues long. The chain's CDR3 is CASSPYDGTGELFF. The CDR3 nucleotides are TGCGCCAGCAGCCCCTACGATGGCACCGGGGAGCTGTTTTTT.